This T cell receptor beta chain was sequenced in a study of blood T cell repertoires in COVID-19. Study overall: Samples representing acute and convalescent COVID-19 were sourced from the United States, Italy and Spain. Nucleic acid was either cDNA or gDNA, and it came from T cells, B-cell-depleted T cells, or PBMCs.

J was trimmed by 3 bases and V by 5 bases; bases with no gene match: 8. Germline CDR1 and CDR2: SGHTA and FQGTGA. This CDR3 is built from 15 residues. Seattle researchers signed up patients amid active infection and tracked them longitudinally. Under the authors' procedure: Counts of nucleated cells, estimated from reference gene primer amplification, were obtained. Measured with immunoSEQ multiplex PCR; TCRdb has only the in-frame clones, and not every one. The V and J calls and clone size come from that table; D and trimming were worked out from the DNA. The sample shows around 120,000 clones, 90% of them seen only once. This clone was picked up a small number of times.

This chain links TRBV7-3 with TRBJ2-3; 7 bases line up with TRBD1. What was sequenced was peripheral blood. The receptor's source is a woman in her fifties or sixties with COVID-19, enrolled during active disease. CDR3 sequence (DNA): TGTGCCAGCAGCGAACAGGGGTCGGGAACAGATACGCAGTATTTT. It codes for CASSEQGSGTDTQYF. The variable domain in full, completed from reference TRBV7-3 and TRBJ2-3, reads GAGVSQTPSNKVTEKGKYVELRCDPISGHTALYWYRQSLGQGPEFLIYFQGTGAADDSGLPNDRFFAVRPEGSVSTLKIQRTERGDSAVYLCASSEQGSGTDTQYFGPGTRLTVL.